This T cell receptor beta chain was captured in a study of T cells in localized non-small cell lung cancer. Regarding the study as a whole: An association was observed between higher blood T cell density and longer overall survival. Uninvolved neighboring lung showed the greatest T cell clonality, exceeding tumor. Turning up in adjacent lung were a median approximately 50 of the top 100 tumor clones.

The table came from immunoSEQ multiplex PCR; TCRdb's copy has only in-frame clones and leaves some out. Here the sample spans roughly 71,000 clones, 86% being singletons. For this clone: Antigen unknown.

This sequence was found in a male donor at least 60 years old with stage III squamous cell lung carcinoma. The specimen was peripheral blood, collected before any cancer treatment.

The CDR3, as DNA: TGTGCCAGCAGCCGTAGCGGCAGCTCCTACAATGAGCAGTTCTTC. It encodes CASSRSGSSYNEQFF. The gene calls are TRBV9 and TRBJ2-1, with D possibly TRBD2 on 6 matching bases. Germline V gene sequence: CDR1 SGDLS, CDR2 YYNGEE. The CDR3 is 15 amino acids. Trimming pared 4 bases from V and 0 bases from J, leaving 11 bases between.